These 28 T cell receptor beta chains share one sample of origin, sequenced in a study of CD8+CD57+ T cells in acquired aplastic anemia. Individuals selected for sequencing had exhibited CD8+CD57+ cell expansion on flow cytometry. The study profiled TCR beta VDJ and CDR3 using genomic DNA as template. TCRdb recomputed calls from the reads with MiXCR, one row per CDR3 protein. The data show some 120,000 distinct CDR3 sequences, 55% to 70% seen once. Material: sorted CD4+, CD8+, or CD8+CD57+ T cells (not recorded which) from PBMCs. The source is a human donor with aplastic anemia.

The chain combines TRBV24-1 with TRBJ2-3; D is tentatively TRBD1 or TRBD2 (5 bases each). V was trimmed by 4 bases and J by 2 bases, leaving 12 bases between them. Germline CDR1 is KGHDR and CDR2 is SFDVKD. This CDR3 comprises 15 residues. The CDR3 DNA is TGTGCCACCAGTGACCCGGGACGAGACACAGATACGCAGTATTTT. It specifies CATSDPGRDTDTQYF.

The V gene is TRBV7-9, the J gene TRBJ1-1; a possible D gene is TRBD1 (6 bases). The ends were cut back, 1 base at V and 7 bases at J, with 7 bases in the middle. The CDR3 is made up of 12 amino acids. Germline assignment: CDR1 SEHNR and CDR2 FQNEAQ (reference sequence). CDR3 protein: CASSLVGGEAFF. DNA for the CDR3: TGTGCCAGCAGCTTAGTAGGGGGTGAAGCTTTCTTT.

The CDR3 nucleotides read TGTGCCAGCAGCTCAGGGCCAGATACGCAGTATTTT. Amino acid sequence: CASSSGPDTQYF. The V and J genes are TRBV7-9 and TRBJ2-3; the D gene is possibly TRBD1 (5 bases). Germline loops: CDR1 SEHNR, CDR2 FQNEAQ (reference sequence). Trimming removed 4 bases at V and 4 bases at J, with 6 bases between. The CDR3 spans 12 residues.

This clonotype was observed a handful of times. V gene TRBV3-1 combines with J gene TRBJ2-3; 8 nucleotides agree with TRBD2. Germline loops: CDR1 LGHDT, CDR2 YNNKEL (reference sequence). CDR3 length: 17 amino acids. The V segment lost 6 bases and the J segment 1 base; nucleotides outside the gene matches: 12. The CDR3 here is CASRKPRRGGCTDTQYF. The CDR3, as DNA: TGTGCCAGCAGGAAGCCACGACGGGGGGGTTGCACAGATACGCAGTATTTT.

V gene TRBV29-1 combines with J gene TRBJ2-1; 9 nucleotides agree with TRBD2. V lost 3 bases to trimming and J lost 8 bases; unmatched junction nucleotides: 11. The V gene's germline CDR1 is SQVTM and CDR2 ANQGSEA. CDR3 length: 15 amino acids. The CDR3 nucleotides are TGCAGCGTTGATTTGGTGGCTAGCGGGAAGGATGAGCAGTTCTTC. Its translation is CSVDLVASGKDEQFF.

A note on this clonotype: With a much larger clone just one base away, this may be a read error. V usage is TRBV27 and J usage is TRBJ1-1; tentatively, D is TRBD1 (6 bases). This CDR3 comprises 14 residues. Deletions cut 3 bases from V and 5 bases from J, with 13 bases between. CDR1 and CDR2 (germline): MNHEY, SMNVEV (reference sequence). The CDR3 nucleotides are TGTGCCAGCAGTTTGGCAGGGGAGGGGACTGAAGCTTTCTTT. This sequence encodes CASSLAGEGTEAFF.

This clonotype has only a few counts. This chain joins TRBV24-1 and TRBJ2-3; no firm D call. Germline lookup yields CDR1 KGHDR and CDR2 SFDVKD. This CDR3 comprises 12 residues. V was shortened by 2 bases and J by 2 bases, with 1 base between the two germline ends. CDR3 residues: CATSDSTDTQYF. The CDR3, as DNA: TGTGCCACCAGTGATTCCACAGATACGCAGTATTTT.

This clonotype was counted a few times. This sequence joins TRBV2 and TRBJ2-1; tentative D call: TRBD2 (5 bases). Trimming pared 7 bases from V and 5 bases from J, leaving 18 bases between. In germline, CDR1 is SNHLY, CDR2 FYNNEI. The CDR3 is 15 residues long. The CDR3 is CASIHMSGGNNEQFF. CDR3 DNA: TGTGCCAGCATCCACATGTCAGGAGGCAACAATGAGCAGTTCTTC.

V usage is TRBV24-1 and J usage is TRBJ2-2, with D maybe TRBD2 (5 bases). The CDR3 has 14 amino acids. Trimming cost V 5 bases and J 2 bases, with 8 bases left between them. Per germline, CDR1 KGHDR and CDR2 SFDVKD. CDR3 sequence reads: CATSGTYNTGELFF. The CDR3 DNA is TGTGCCACCAGTGGGACTTATAACACCGGGGAGCTGTTTTTT.

There are a few counts of this clonotype. The J gene is TRBJ2-3, the V gene TRBV15; 16 positions agree with TRBD2. Germline V gives CDR1 LNHNV, CDR2 YYDKDF (reference sequence). The CDR3 totals 16 residues. The junction had 3 bases not matched to a gene; V was cut back by 4 bases and J by 5 bases. This chain's CDR3 is CATSTGTSGGGDTQYF. The CDR3 coding sequence is TGTGCCACCAGCACCGGGACTAGCGGGGGGGGAGATACGCAGTATTTT. Filled out from reference TRBV15 and TRBJ2-3, the complete variable domain reads DAMVIQNPRYQVTQFGKPVTLSCSQTLNHNVMYWYQQKSSQAPKLLFHYYDKDFNNEADTPDNFQSRRPNTSFCFLDIRSPGLGDTAMYLCATSTGTSGGGDTQYFGPGTRLTVL.

This clonotype turned up a few times. V usage is TRBV10-3 and J usage is TRBJ2-7, with 8 bases identical to TRBD1. The germline V gene has CDR1 ENHRY and CDR2 SYGVKD. Losses at the gene ends were 4 bases for V and 3 bases for J; bases not matched to a gene: 8. The CDR3 runs 15 residues. The CDR3 sequence: CAISGGTGRNYEQYF. The CDR3 DNA reads as TGTGCCATCAGTGGAGGGACAGGAAGAAACTACGAGCAGTACTTC.

The chain links TRBV27 to TRBJ1-5; D is possibly TRBD1 (5 bases). The CDR3 extends over 14 amino acids. V lost 4 bases and J 5 bases, leaving 12 bases between the germline ends. Germline V gene sequence: CDR1 MNHEY, CDR2 SMNVEV (reference sequence). CDR3 amino acids: CASSSNQGYQPQHF. For the CDR3, the DNA is TGTGCCAGCAGTTCAAACCAGGGATATCAGCCCCAGCATTTT.

This chain uses TRBV10-3 with TRBJ1-2; D is unresolved. V was pared by 10 bases and J by 3 bases, with 15 bases between. The germline CDR1 and CDR2 sequences are ENHRY and SYGVKD. The CDR3 spans 13 residues. This CDR3 reads CATKLSSDYGYTF. The CDR3, as DNA: TGTGCCACTAAGCTCTCCTCGGACTATGGCTACACCTTC.

As to this clonotype: A much larger clone lies one base from this, so it may be a read error. The chain is built from TRBV7-9 and TRBJ1-4, with a tentative D call TRBD1 (5 bases). CDR3 length: 14 residues. Germline-derived CDR1 and CDR2 are SEHNR and FQNEAQ (reference sequence). Trimming removed 10 bases at V and 5 bases at J, with 17 bases between. CDR3: CANNFGTGNEKLFF. The CDR3 DNA is TGTGCCAACAACTTCGGGACGGGGAATGAAAAACTGTTTTTT.

This clonotype was counted between two and nine times. The chain recombines TRBV24-1 with TRBJ2-3; possible D gene TRBD2, 5 bases. The CDR3 runs to 13 residues. Trimming took off 7 bases at V and 0 bases at J, with 7 bases between the two ends. From germline, CDR1 is KGHDR and CDR2 SFDVKD. The CDR3 sequence: CATRLDSTDTQYF. CDR3 DNA sequence: TGTGCCACCAGACTAGACAGCACAGATACGCAGTATTTT.

Comment on this clonotype: Because it lacks the conserved phenylalanine or tryptophan at the end, this CDR3 is likely a read error. The chain combines TRBV7-8 with TRBJ1-2; 9 nucleotides align to TRBD1. The CDR3 is 17 residues long. Per the germline V gene, CDR1 is SGHVS and CDR2 is FQNEAQ. Trimming cost V 1 base and J 7 bases; bases outside gene matches: 13. The CDR3 DNA reads TGTGCCAGCAGCTTAGGTTGGACAGGGGCGTTGCGGGGTGGCTACACCATC. This gives the protein CASSLGWTGALRGGYTI.

The chain has TRBV4-3 and TRBJ2-1; weak D call: TRBD1 (6 bases). Germline V CDR1 and CDR2: LGHNA, YSLEER. CDR3 length equals 16 residues. Trimming shortened V by 4 bases and J by 5 bases, and 18 bases separated the two germline ends. CDR3 sequence: CASSPATGLGDNEQFF. CDR3 DNA sequence: TGCGCCAGCAGCCCAGCTACAGGGCTCGGGGACAATGAGCAGTTCTTC.

V and J are TRBV7-9 and TRBJ1-2; no clear D gene. The CDR3 is made up of 13 amino acids. From germline, CDR1 is SEHNR and CDR2 FQNEAQ (reference sequence). Trimming stripped 5 bases from V and 7 bases from J, with 14 bases between. The CDR3 bases are TGTGCCAGCAGCCCAGATTGGGTTCCTGGCTACACCTTC. Amino acid sequence: CASSPDWVPGYTF.

This clonotype was counted ten times or more. The CDR3 DNA reads as TGTGCCAGCAGCCAAGGGTTTGGGGGGGCCCCAGATACGCAGTATTTT. Translated, it gives CASSQGFGGAPDTQYF. V is TRBV14 and J is TRBJ2-3, with D maybe TRBD2 (7 bases). In germline, CDR1 is SGHDN, CDR2 FVKESK. Trimming took off 1 base at V and 4 bases at J, with 15 bases between the two ends. This CDR3 has 16 residues.

The rearrangement links TRBV5-1 to TRBJ2-3, with D possibly matching TRBD2 (5 bases). Germline V CDR1 and CDR2: SGHRS, YFSETQ. This CDR3 is 15 amino acids long. V lost 1 base and J lost 0, with 9 bases in between. Here the CDR3 reads CASSLSRGSTDTQYF. The CDR3 DNA follows: TGCGCCAGCAGCTTGTCTCGGGGTAGCACAGATACGCAGTATTTT.

This chain links TRBV2 with TRBJ2-7; 14 bases fit TRBD2. V dropped 6 bases and J dropped 1; count of bases not matched to a gene: 2. The CDR3 is made up of 15 amino acids. Germline-derived CDR1 and CDR2 are SNHLY and FYNNEI. The CDR3 here is CASRGTSGRSYEQYF. CDR3 bases: TGTGCCAGCAGGGGGACTAGCGGGAGATCCTACGAGCAGTACTTC.

This chain joins TRBV2 and TRBJ1-1; D unclear. This CDR3 comprises 12 residues. Per germline, CDR1 SNHLY and CDR2 FYNNEI. V lost 5 bases to trimming and J lost 7 bases, with 11 bases between them. This CDR3 reads CASSYPGHEAFF. CDR3 DNA sequence: TGTGCCAGCAGTTACCCCGGCCATGAAGCTTTCTTT.

This chain joins TRBV13 and TRBJ2-2, with 13 bases that match TRBD2. Losses at the gene ends were 2 bases for V and 6 bases for J; bases not matched to a gene: 6. CDR1 is PRHDT and CDR2 is FYEKMQ in the germline V gene (reference sequence). This CDR3 is 17 amino acids long. CDR3 in amino acids: CASSLTPGLAGSGELFF. The DNA of the CDR3 is TGTGCCAGCAGCTTAACCCCGGGACTAGCGGGGTCCGGGGAGCTGTTTTTT.

A single count supports this clonotype. This chain joins TRBV6-1 and TRBJ2-7, with D possibly being TRBD1 or TRBD2 (5 bases each). The germline V gene encodes CDR1 MNHNS and CDR2 SASEGT. Trimming stripped 6 bases from V and 3 bases from J, with 15 bases between. The CDR3 totals 14 residues. This CDR3 is CASRAGTGYYEQYF. CDR3 coding DNA: TGTGCCAGCAGGGCCGGGACCGGATACTACGAGCAGTACTTC.

This clonotype was counted only a few times. The chain combines TRBV7-9 with TRBJ1-3; D not resolved. The germline CDR1 and CDR2 sequences are SEHNR and FQNEAQ (reference sequence). The CDR3 runs 13 residues. V lost 2 bases and J 4 bases, leaving 6 bases between the germline ends. CDR3 in DNA: TGTGCCAGCAGCTTACAGCTAGGAAACACCATATATTTT. Translating it yields CASSLQLGNTIYF.

The V and J genes are TRBV2 and TRBJ2-1; D is possibly TRBD2 (5 bases). Looked up from germline, CDR1 is SNHLY and CDR2 is FYNNEI. Trimming stripped 4 bases from V and 5 bases from J, with 15 bases between. CDR3 length: 15 residues. CDR3 region: CASSVLTGLNNEQFF. In DNA form, the CDR3 reads TGTGCCAGCAGTGTGCTTACTGGACTTAACAATGAGCAGTTCTTC.

The V gene is TRBV5-1, the J gene TRBJ2-1, with 7 bases matching TRBD2. J gave up 11 bases and V 0 bases, and 5 bases lay outside the gene matches. The germline CDR1 and CDR2 sequences are SGHRS and YFSETQ. There are 13 residues in the CDR3. CDR3 sequence: CASSLGGAGQQFF. DNA for the CDR3: TGCGCCAGCAGCTTGGGAGGAGCGGGACAGCAGTTCTTC.

At least ten counts were recorded for this clonotype. The chain couples TRBV9 to TRBJ2-6, with D possibly matching TRBD2 (6 bases). The V gene's germline CDR1 is SGDLS and CDR2 YYNGEE. V was shortened by 2 bases and J by 0 bases, with 12 bases between the two germline ends. The CDR3 is 17 amino acids. DNA of the CDR3: TGTGCCAGCAGCGTGGGGCCGGAGGGCTCTGGGGCCAACGTCCTGACTTTC. It specifies CASSVGPEGSGANVLTF.